Below are 3 T cell receptor beta chains sequenced from a single sample in a study of CD8 T cells in ankylosing spondylitis. A single record per CDR3 protein comes from TCRdb applying MiXCR to the 5' RACE reads. The table lists about 220,000 distinct CDR3 sequences, about 10% of them singletons. Sequencing was performed on blood, either unsorted or a sorted T cell fraction (not recorded which). These receptor sequences come from a male donor with ankylosing spondylitis or in good health (not recorded which).

This clonotype was recorded at least ten times. The chain joins TRBV9 to TRBJ1-2, with a tentative D call TRBD1 (5 bases). The CDR3 is made up of 14 amino acids. Germline V gene sequence: CDR1 SGDLS, CDR2 YYNGEE. Between the trimmed V and J ends, which lost 0 bases and 7 bases, there was a span of 13 bases. CDR3 protein: CASSVGQGASGYTF. The CDR3 bases are TGTGCCAGCAGCGTAGGTCAAGGGGCATCTGGCTACACCTTC.

This clonotype was detected ten times or more. CDR3 protein: CSASWTEHGELFF. CDR3 DNA sequence: TGCAGTGCTAGCTGGACGGAACACGGGGAGCTGTTTTTT. This chain joins TRBV20-1 and TRBJ2-2, with D hard to call. Germline V lookup: CDR1 DFQATT, CDR2 SNEGSKA (reference sequence). The CDR3 runs 13 residues. The V and J ends lost 3 bases and 7 bases respectively, with 12 bases between them.

This clonotype occurred a few times. The V call is TRBV3-1, the J call TRBJ1-6, with unresolved D. CDR3 length: 15 residues. Germline V gives CDR1 LGHDT, CDR2 YNNKEL (reference sequence). Deletions cut 0 bases from V and 3 bases from J, with 6 bases between. The CDR3: CASSQEAVYNSPLHF. In nucleotides, the CDR3 is TGTGCCAGCAGCCAAGAGGCGGTCTATAATTCACCCCTCCACTTT.